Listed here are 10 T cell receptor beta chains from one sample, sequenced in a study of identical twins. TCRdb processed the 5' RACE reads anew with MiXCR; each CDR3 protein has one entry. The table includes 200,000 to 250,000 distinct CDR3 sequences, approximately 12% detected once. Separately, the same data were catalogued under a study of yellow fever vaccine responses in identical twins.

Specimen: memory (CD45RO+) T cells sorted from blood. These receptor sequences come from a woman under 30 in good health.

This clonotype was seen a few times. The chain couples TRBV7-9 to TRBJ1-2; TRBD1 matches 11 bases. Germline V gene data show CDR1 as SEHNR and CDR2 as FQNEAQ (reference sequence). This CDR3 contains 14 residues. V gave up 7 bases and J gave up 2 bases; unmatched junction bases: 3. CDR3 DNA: TGTGCCAGCATCCGGACAGGGGGCAACTATGGCTACACCTTC. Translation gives CASIRTGGNYGYTF.

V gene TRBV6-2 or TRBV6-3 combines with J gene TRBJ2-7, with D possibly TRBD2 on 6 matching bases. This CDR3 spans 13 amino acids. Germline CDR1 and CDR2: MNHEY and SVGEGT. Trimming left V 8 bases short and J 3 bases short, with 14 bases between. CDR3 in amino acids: CASRRDWGYEQYF. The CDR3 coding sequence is TGTGCCAGCCGGCGGGACTGGGGCTACGAGCAGTACTTC.

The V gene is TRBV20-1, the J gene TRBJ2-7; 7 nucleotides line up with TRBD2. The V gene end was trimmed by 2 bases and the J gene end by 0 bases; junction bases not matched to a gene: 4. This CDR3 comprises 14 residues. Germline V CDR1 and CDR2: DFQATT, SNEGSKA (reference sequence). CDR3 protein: CSARRVAGSYEQYF. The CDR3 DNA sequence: TGCAGTGCTAGAAGGGTAGCGGGCTCCTACGAGCAGTACTTC.

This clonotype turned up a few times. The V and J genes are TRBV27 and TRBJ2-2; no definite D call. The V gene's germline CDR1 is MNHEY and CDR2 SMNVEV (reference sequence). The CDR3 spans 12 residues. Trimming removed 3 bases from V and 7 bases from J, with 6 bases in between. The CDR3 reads CASSFRLGELFF. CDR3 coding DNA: TGTGCCAGCAGTTTTCGTCTCGGGGAGCTGTTTTTT.

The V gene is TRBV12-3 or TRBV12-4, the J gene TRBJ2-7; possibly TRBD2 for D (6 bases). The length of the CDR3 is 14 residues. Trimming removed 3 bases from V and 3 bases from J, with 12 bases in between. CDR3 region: CASSFRKGGYEQYF. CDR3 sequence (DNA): TGTGCCAGCAGTTTCCGCAAGGGAGGCTACGAGCAGTACTTC.

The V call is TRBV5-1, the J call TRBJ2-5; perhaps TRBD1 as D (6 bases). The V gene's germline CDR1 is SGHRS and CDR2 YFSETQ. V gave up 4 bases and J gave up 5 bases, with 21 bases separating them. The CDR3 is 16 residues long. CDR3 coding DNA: TGCGCCAGCAGCCCCATCACAGGGATTGGAGTTGAGACCCAGTACTTC. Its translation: CASSPITGIGVETQYF.

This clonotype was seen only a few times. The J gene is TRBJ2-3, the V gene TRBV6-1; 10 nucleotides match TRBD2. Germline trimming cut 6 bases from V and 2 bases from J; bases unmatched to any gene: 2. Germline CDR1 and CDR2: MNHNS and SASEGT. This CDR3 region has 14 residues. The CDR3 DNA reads TGTGCCAGCAGGACTAGCGGGTACACAGATACGCAGTATTTT. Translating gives CASRTSGYTDTQYF.

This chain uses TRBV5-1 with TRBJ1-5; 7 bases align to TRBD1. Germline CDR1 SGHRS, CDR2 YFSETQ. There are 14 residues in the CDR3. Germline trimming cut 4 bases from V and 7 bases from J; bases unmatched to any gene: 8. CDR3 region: CASSPTGLDQPQHF. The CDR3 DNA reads TGCGCCAGCAGCCCGACAGGGCTCGACCAGCCCCAGCATTTT.

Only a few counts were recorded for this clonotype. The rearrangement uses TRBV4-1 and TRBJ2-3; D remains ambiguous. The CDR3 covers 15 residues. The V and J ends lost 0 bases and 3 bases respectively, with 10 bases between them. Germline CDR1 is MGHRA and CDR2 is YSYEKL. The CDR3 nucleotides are TGCGCCAGCAGCCAAGATGGGGTGGTAACAGATACGCAGTATTTT. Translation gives CASSQDGVVTDTQYF.

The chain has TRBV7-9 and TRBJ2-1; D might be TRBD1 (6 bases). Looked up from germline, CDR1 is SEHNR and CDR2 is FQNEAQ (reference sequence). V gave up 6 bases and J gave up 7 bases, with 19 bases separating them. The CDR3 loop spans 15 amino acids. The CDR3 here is CASRLAGTSGNEQFF. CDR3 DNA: TGTGCCAGCAGACTCGCCGGGACATCGGGAAATGAGCAGTTCTTC.